This record covers a single T cell receptor beta chain. Its cognate antigen is unknown. Researchers prepared the TRB cDNA libraries using 5' RACE with UMI labels. TCRdb reprocessed the 5' RACE reads; each CDR3 protein has one entry and no DNA is given. The table for this sample gives roughly 50,000 distinct CDR3 sequences. The data originate from a study of CXCR3-negative and CXCR3-positive naive CD8 T cells. Overall study: For each library, about 1.5 +/- 0.3 million TRB reads were obtained, about 135 million in total.

Study outcomes and limitations: Fresh PBMCs went into most assays, and CXCR3 expression partly declined after cryopreservation. TRB CDR3s of CXCR3-positive naive cells were more hydrophobic than those of CXCR3-negative naive cells.

The CDR3 is made up of 14 amino acids. The germline CDR1 and CDR2 sequences are WSHSY and SAAADI. The sequence was collected from a human donor in good health. Some clones in this sample may be carry-over from other donors' samples. Sequencing input: naive CXCR3+ CD8+ T cells from blood. The subset denotes: CD45RO-CCR7+CD27+CD95- naive CD8+ T cells expressing CXCR3 (TNR3+). This chain uses TRBV10-2 with TRBJ1-1; TCRdb selects TRBD1, and the lack of DNA leaves this call unchecked. Here the CDR3 reads CASSEFGGNTEAFF.